Sequencing of this TCR beta chain was carried out in a study of cytomegalovirus exposure and HLA in healthy donors. Study-level results: A later analysis found TCR association rates differed by HLA locus, highest for DRB1 and lowest for HLA-C. Per published accounts, TCR beta sequences correctly predicted the HLA-A and HLA-B alleles of most subjects. Across donors, presence/absence analyses took sequencing depth to be roughly uniform.

The PCR was carried out with 60 Vbeta primers and 13 Jbeta primers. Using immunoSEQ multiplex PCR, the repertoire was profiled, and TCRdb retains in-frame clones only, with some absent. The table has tens of thousands of clones, around 85% seen once. Concerning this clone itself: The target antigen is unknown.

The TCR sequence derives from a girl aged 2 to 9 in good health and CMV-seropositive. Sequenced input: PBMCs.

The CDR3 spells CAQGGYTF. The CDR3 region has the DNA TGTGCCCAGGGGGGCTACACCTTC. The chain uses TRBV30 and TRBJ1-2; D possibly corresponds to TRBD1 (6 bases). The germline CDR1 and CDR2 sequences are GTSNPN and SVGIG (reference sequence). Trimming took 8 bases from V and 8 from J, leaving 6 bases between them. The CDR3 has 8 amino acids.